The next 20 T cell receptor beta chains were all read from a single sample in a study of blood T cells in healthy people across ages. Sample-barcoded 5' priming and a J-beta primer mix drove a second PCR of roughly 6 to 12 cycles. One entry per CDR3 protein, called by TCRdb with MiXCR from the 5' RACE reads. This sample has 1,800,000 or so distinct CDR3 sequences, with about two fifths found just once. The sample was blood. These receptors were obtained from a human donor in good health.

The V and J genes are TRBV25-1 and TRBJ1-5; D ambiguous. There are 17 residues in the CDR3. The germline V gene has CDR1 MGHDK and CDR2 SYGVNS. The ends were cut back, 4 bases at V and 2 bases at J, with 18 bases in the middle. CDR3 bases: TGTGCCAGCAGTGGCGTCGACGGGGAAAAAGGCAATCAGCCCCAGCATTTT. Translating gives CASSGVDGEKGNQPQHF. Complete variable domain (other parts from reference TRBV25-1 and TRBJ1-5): EADIYQTPRYLVIGTGKKITLECSQTMGHDKMYWYQQDPGMELHLIHYSYGVNSTEKGDLSSESTVSRIRTEHFPLTLESARPSHTSQYLCASSGVDGEKGNQPQHFGDGTRLSIL.

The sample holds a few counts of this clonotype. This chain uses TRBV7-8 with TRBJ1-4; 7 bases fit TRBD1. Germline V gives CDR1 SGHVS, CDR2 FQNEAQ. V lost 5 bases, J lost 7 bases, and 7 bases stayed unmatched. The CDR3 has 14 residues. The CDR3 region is CASSTGTEGEKLFF. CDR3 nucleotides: TGTGCCAGCAGCACTGGGACAGAGGGTGAAAAACTGTTTTTT.

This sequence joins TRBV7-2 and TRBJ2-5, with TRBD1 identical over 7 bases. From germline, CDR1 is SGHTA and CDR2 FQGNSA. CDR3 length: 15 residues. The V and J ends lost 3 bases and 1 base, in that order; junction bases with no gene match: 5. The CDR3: CASSLGTVFQETQYF. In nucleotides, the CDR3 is TGTGCCAGCAGCTTGGGGACAGTTTTCCAAGAGACCCAGTACTTC.

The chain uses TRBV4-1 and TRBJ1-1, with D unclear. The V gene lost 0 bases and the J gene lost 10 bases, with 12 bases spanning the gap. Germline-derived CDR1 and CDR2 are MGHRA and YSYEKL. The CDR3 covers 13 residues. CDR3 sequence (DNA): TGCGCCAGCAGCCAAGAAGGACCCACGGGAGCTTTCTTT. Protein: CASSQEGPTGAFF.

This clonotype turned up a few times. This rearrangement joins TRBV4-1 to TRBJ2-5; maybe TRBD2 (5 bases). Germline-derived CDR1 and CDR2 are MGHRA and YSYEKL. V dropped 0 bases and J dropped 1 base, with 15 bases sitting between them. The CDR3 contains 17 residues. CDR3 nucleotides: TGCGCCAGCAGCCAAGAGAGGGTTAAGGCCCTCCAAGAGACCCAGTACTTC. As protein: CASSQERVKALQETQYF.

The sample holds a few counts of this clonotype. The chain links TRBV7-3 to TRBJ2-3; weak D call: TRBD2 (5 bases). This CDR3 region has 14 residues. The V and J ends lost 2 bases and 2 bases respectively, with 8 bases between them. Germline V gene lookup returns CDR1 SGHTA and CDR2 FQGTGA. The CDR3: CASSLRTVTDTQYF. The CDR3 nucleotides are TGTGCCAGCAGCTTACGGACTGTCACAGATACGCAGTATTTT. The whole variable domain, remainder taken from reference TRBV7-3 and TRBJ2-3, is GAGVSQTPSNKVTEKGKYVELRCDPISGHTALYWYRQSLGQGPEFLIYFQGTGAADDSGLPNDRFFAVRPEGSVSTLKIQRTERGDSAVYLCASSLRTVTDTQYFGPGTRLTVL.

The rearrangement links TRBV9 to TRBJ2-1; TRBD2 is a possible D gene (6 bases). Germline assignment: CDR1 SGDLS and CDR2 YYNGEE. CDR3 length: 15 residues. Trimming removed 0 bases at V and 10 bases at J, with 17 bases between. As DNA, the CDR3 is TGTGCCAGCAGCGTAGGATATGCTAGCGTGGGCGAGCAGTTCTTC. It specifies CASSVGYASVGEQFF.

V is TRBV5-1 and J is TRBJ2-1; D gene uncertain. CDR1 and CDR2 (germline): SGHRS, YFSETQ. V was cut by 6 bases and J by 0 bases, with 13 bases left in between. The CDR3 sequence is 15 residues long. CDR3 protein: CASTWERSSYNEQFF. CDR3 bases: TGCGCCAGCACGTGGGAACGTAGCTCCTACAATGAGCAGTTCTTC.

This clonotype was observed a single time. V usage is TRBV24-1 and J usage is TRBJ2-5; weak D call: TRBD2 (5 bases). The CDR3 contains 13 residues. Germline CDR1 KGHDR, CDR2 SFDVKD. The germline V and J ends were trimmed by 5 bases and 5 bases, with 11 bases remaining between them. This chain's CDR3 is CATSARGGETQYF. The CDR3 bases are TGTGCCACCAGTGCCCGGGGTGGGGAGACCCAGTACTTC.

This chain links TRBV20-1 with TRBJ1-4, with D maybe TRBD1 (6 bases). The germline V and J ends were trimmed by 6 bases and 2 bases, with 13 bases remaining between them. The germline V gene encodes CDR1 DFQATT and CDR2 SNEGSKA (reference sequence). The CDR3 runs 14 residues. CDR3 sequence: CSAPLGGTNEKLFF. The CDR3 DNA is TGCAGTGCCCCGCTCGGGGGCACTAATGAAAAACTGTTTTTT.

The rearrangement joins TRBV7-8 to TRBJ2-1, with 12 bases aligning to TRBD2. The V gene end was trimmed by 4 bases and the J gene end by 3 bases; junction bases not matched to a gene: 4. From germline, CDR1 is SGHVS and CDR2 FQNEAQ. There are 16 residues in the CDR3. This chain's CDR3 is CASSSKTSGGYNEQFF. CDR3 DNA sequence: TGTGCCAGCAGCTCCAAGACTAGCGGGGGCTACAATGAGCAGTTCTTC.

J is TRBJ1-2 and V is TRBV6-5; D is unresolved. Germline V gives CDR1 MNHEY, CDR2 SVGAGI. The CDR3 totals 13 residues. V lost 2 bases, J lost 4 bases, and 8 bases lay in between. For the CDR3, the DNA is TGTGCCAGCAGTTACGCAGAGACCTATGGCTACACCTTC. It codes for CASSYAETYGYTF.

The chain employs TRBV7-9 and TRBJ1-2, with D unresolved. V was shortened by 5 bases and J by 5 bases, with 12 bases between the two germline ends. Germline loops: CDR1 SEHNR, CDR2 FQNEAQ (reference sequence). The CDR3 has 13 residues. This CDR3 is CASSPQSQYGYTF. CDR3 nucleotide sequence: TGTGCCAGCAGCCCGCAGAGTCAGTATGGCTACACCTTC.

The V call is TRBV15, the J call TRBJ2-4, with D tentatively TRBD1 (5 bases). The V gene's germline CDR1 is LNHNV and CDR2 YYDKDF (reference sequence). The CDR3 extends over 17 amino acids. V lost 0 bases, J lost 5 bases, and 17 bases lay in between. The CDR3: CATSRDSRRQNQNIQYF. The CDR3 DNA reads TGTGCCACCAGCAGAGATTCCCGGCGACAGAATCAAAACATTCAGTACTTC. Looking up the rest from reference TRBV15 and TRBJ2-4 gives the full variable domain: DAMVIQNPRYQVTQFGKPVTLSCSQTLNHNVMYWYQQKSSQAPKLLFHYYDKDFNNEADTPDNFQSRRPNTSFCFLDIRSPGLGDTAMYLCATSRDSRRQNQNIQYFGAGTRLSVL.

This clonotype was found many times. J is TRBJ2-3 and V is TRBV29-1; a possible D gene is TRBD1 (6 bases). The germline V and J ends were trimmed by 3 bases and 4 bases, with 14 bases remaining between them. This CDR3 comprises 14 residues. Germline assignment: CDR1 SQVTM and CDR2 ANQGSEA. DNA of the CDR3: TGCAGCGTTGATGTTCCAGGGGCCCCAGATACGCAGTATTTT. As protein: CSVDVPGAPDTQYF.

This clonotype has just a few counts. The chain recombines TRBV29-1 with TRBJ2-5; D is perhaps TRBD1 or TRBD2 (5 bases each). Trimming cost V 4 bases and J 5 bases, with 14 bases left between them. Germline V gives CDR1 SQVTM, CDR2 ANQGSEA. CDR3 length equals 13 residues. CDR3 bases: TGCAGCGTTGCAAGAGGGGCCGGGGAGACCCAGTACTTC. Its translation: CSVARGAGETQYF.

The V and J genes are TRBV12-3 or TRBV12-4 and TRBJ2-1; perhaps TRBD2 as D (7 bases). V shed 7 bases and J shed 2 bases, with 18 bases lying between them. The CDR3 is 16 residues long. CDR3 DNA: TGTGCCAGCACCCCTGGAGGCGGGGGCCCCTACAATGAGCAGTTCTTC. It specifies CASTPGGGGPYNEQFF.

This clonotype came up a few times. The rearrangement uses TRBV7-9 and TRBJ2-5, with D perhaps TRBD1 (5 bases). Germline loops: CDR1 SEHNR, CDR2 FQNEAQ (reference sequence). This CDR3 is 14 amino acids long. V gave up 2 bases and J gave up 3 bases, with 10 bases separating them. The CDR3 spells CASSLTQGEETQYF. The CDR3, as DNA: TGTGCCAGCAGCTTAACCCAGGGCGAAGAGACCCAGTACTTC.

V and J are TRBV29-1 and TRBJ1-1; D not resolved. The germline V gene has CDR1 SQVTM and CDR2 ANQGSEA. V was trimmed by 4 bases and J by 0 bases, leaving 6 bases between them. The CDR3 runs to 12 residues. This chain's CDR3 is CSVGSLNTEAFF. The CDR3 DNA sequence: TGCAGCGTTGGCAGTCTGAACACTGAAGCTTTCTTT.

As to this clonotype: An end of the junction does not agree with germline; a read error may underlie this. CDR3 in amino acids: CASSQGRGANTGEPFF. DNA for the CDR3: TGCGCCAGCAGCCAAGGTCGGGGCGCGAACACCGGGGAGCCGTTTTTT. V gene TRBV4-3 combines with J gene TRBJ2-2; tentatively, D is TRBD1 or TRBD2 (5 bases each). CDR1 is LGHNA and CDR2 is YSLEER in the germline V gene. The CDR3 length is 16 residues.